The present TCR beta chain was sequenced within a study of cytomegalovirus exposure and HLA in healthy donors. The study's findings and limits: Three chains linked to CMV were shown in vitro to be specific for CMV antigens.

Although they were nominally healthy when sampled, donors likely had unrecorded immune exposures. The CDR3 runs 13 residues. Between the trimmed V and J ends, which lost 2 bases and 5 bases, there was a span of 10 bases. CDR1 and CDR2 from the germline V gene are SGHRS and YFSETQ. PCR was performed using 60 Vbeta and 13 Jbeta primers. The repertoire was sequenced with immunoSEQ multiplex PCR; TCRdb's copy has only in-frame clones and lacks some. The profile shows roughly 190,000 clones, around four fifths of them singletons. This clone has only one observation. The target antigen is unknown. This chain connects TRBV5-1 to TRBJ1-1; D remains unclear. The sequence was obtained from a woman aged 40 to 55 in good health and CMV-seronegative. Sequenced material: PBMCs. The CDR3 sequence is CASSLNGGTEAFF. The CDR3 bases are TGCGCCAGCAGCTTAAACGGAGGGACTGAAGCTTTCTTT.